This entry lists 30 T cell receptor beta chains sequenced from one sample in a study of human T cells and chemical hapten exposure (TCRdb year 2021). Libraries were built with RACE. The sequencer was a NextSeq 500. Using fastp at Q25 and MiXCR, TCRdb reprocessed the public reads and kept productive beta chains. Identical CDR3 protein sequences are pooled into one entry, listed with their most common genes and DNA. The sample profile shows 60,000 to 80,000 distinct CDR3 sequences; around 7% of them were found once. The top ten constitute approximately 1.6% of the sample. According to the study, the label for this sample's time point signals: pre-sensitization, week 0. The intended sense of this specimen's treatment or condition label: therapeutic diphenylcyclopropenone sensitization with weekly scalp DPC. The sample was whole blood, taken in connection with sensitization to the hapten diphenylcyclopropenone (DPC). The source of these receptors is a woman aged 30 to 39 with alopecia areata. Some clones in this sample may be carry-over from other donors' samples.

The sample holds many counts of this clonotype. This chain links TRBV20-1 with TRBJ1-2; no clear D. Trimming pared 2 bases from V and 7 bases from J, leaving 5 bases between. The CDR3 totals 10 residues. Per the germline V gene, CDR1 is DFQATT and CDR2 is SNEGSKA (reference sequence). CDR3 DNA sequence: TGCAGTGCTAGAAAAGGTGGCTACACCTTC. Encoded protein: CSARKGGYTF.

This clonotype has at least ten counts. The chain recombines TRBV15 with TRBJ1-5; perhaps TRBD1 as D (5 bases). Germline V gene lookup returns CDR1 LNHNV and CDR2 YYDKDF (reference sequence). This CDR3 has 15 amino acids. V shed 1 base and J shed 5 bases, with 12 bases lying between them. CDR3 sequence: CATSRVGGRDQPQHF. The CDR3 DNA reads TGTGCCACCAGCAGAGTTGGGGGTCGGGATCAGCCCCAGCATTTT.

This clonotype was found a few times. V usage is TRBV12-3 or TRBV12-4 and J usage is TRBJ1-1; 7 bases align to TRBD1. Losses at the gene ends were 2 bases for V and 3 bases for J; bases not matched to a gene: 6. The CDR3 has 15 residues. CDR3 DNA sequence: TGTGCCAGCAGTTTAATGCCCAGGGGGGACACTGAAGCTTTCTTT. Translating it yields CASSLMPRGDTEAFF.

Many counts were recorded for this clonotype. The V call is TRBV20-1, the J call TRBJ1-3; D remains unclear. The CDR3 contains 16 residues. Germline V gene data show CDR1 as DFQATT and CDR2 as SNEGSKA (reference sequence). Between the trimmed V and J ends, which lost 2 bases and 4 bases, there was a span of 18 bases. CDR3 in DNA: TGCAGTGCTAGACCGCAGAACCCGTCGGTAGGAAACACCATATATTTT. Protein sequence: CSARPQNPSVGNTIYF.

This clonotype was seen at least ten times. The chain uses TRBV9 and TRBJ1-6; D gene ambiguous. Trimming removed 6 bases at V and 7 bases at J, with 11 bases between. The CDR3 spans 13 residues. The germline gives CDR1 SGDLS, CDR2 YYNGEE. Here the CDR3 DNA reads TGTGCCAGCAACTCAGACGGGAATTCACCCCTCCACTTT. Translated, it gives CASNSDGNSPLHF.

At least ten counts were recorded for this clonotype. This chain connects TRBV7-9 to TRBJ1-3; TRBD1 matches at 10 bases. Trimming at V came to 5 bases and at J to 0 bases, leaving 4 bases not matched to a gene. The germline V gene has CDR1 SEHNR and CDR2 FQNEAQ (reference sequence). The CDR3 has 16 amino acids. CDR3 loop: CASSTGQGLSGNTIYF. CDR3 DNA sequence: TGTGCCAGCAGCACGGGACAGGGGCTCTCTGGAAACACCATATATTTT.

This clonotype has a count of ten or more. V and J are TRBV7-3 and TRBJ2-1; TRBD2 aligns across 11 bases. CDR1 is SGHTA, CDR2 FQGTGA, per germline. J was trimmed by 2 bases and V by 3 bases; bases with no gene match: 0. This CDR3 region has 15 residues. This CDR3 is CASSFSGGAYNEQFF. The CDR3 DNA reads TGTGCCAGCAGCTTTAGCGGGGGGGCCTACAATGAGCAGTTCTTC.

This clonotype showed up just a few times. The rearrangement joins TRBV4-2 to TRBJ1-6; D is unclear. CDR1 and CDR2 from the germline V gene are LGHNA and YNFKEQ. The CDR3 sequence is 15 residues long. The germline V and J ends were trimmed by 1 base and 6 bases, with 10 bases remaining between them. The CDR3 DNA reads as TGTGCCAGCAGCCAAGGAGATAAGCTTAATTCACCCCTCCACTTT. Encoded protein: CASSQGDKLNSPLHF.

This clonotype appeared many times. V gene TRBV7-2 combines with J gene TRBJ1-5; D remains unclear. The length of the CDR3 is 13 residues. The germline gives CDR1 SGHTA, CDR2 FQGNSA. The V and J ends lost 1 base and 6 bases respectively, with 7 bases between them. CDR3: CASSLGRRQPQHF. The CDR3 DNA reads TGTGCCAGCAGCTTAGGGAGGCGTCAGCCCCAGCATTTT.

In this sample, this clonotype turned up many times. This chain links TRBV29-1 with TRBJ2-2, with 8 positions matching TRBD1. This CDR3 is 14 amino acids long. Germline V gene data show CDR1 as SQVTM and CDR2 as ANQGSEA. Unmatched junction bases numbered 3, after V lost 5 bases and J lost 1 base. CDR3 sequence: CSVRTGLNTGELFF. CDR3 coding DNA: TGCAGCGTTAGGACAGGGTTGAACACCGGGGAGCTGTTTTTT.

V and J are TRBV5-1 and TRBJ2-5; D gene ambiguous. The germline CDR1 and CDR2 sequences are SGHRS and YFSETQ. V was pared by 2 bases and J by 5 bases, with 10 bases between. The CDR3 sequence is 13 residues long. The CDR3 loop is CASSFEKWETQYF. In DNA, the CDR3 is TGCGCCAGCAGCTTTGAGAAGTGGGAGACCCAGTACTTC.

In DNA form, the CDR3 reads TGTGCCAGTAGTATAAGGGGCGCCAGCGGCTACACCTTC. Amino acids: CASSIRGASGYTF. This chain links TRBV19 with TRBJ1-2; D possibly corresponds to TRBD1 (5 bases). Germline values: CDR1 LNHDA, CDR2 SQIVND (reference sequence). The CDR3 totals 13 residues. V shed 2 bases and J shed 8 bases, with 12 bases lying between them.

This clonotype was detected many times. V usage is TRBV20-1 and J usage is TRBJ2-3; D might be TRBD2 (5 bases). The CDR3 runs 12 residues. Germline V CDR1 and CDR2: DFQATT, SNEGSKA (reference sequence). Trimming took off 3 bases at V and 3 bases at J, with 7 bases between the two ends. CDR3 DNA: TGCAGTGCTAGTGAGGGTACAGATACGCAGTATTTT. This encodes CSASEGTDTQYF.

The sample holds many counts of this clonotype. The V call is TRBV11-2, the J call TRBJ2-4; D is unresolved. The CDR3 covers 14 residues. V dropped 0 bases and J dropped 7 bases, with 10 bases sitting between them. Germline V gene data show CDR1 as SGHAT and CDR2 as FQNNGV. CDR3: CASSLESRANIQYF. The DNA for the CDR3 is TGTGCCAGCAGCTTAGAAAGCCGGGCTAACATTCAGTACTTC.

There are many counts of this clonotype. J is TRBJ1-4 and V is TRBV20-1; D is uncertain. The CDR3 extends over 12 amino acids. The V gene lost 6 bases and the J gene lost 8 bases, with 13 bases spanning the gap. Germline-derived CDR1 and CDR2 are DFQATT and SNEGSKA (reference sequence). CDR3 bases: TGCAGTGCCGGAGGAGCGTCGGAAAAACTGTTTTTT. Protein: CSAGGASEKLFF.

The table lists this clonotype with many counts. The CDR3 region has the DNA TGTGCCAGCAGTGTCACCCCGGCTAATGAAAAACTGTTTTTT. This sequence encodes CASSVTPANEKLFF. The chain joins TRBV2 to TRBJ1-4; D not certain. The CDR3 runs 14 residues. The ends were cut back, 4 bases at V and 3 bases at J, with 9 bases in the middle. CDR1 SNHLY and CDR2 FYNNEI come from the germline V gene.

In its sample, this clonotype was seen many times. The rearrangement links TRBV27 to TRBJ1-6, with TRBD1 as a possible D gene (6 bases). CDR1 is MNHEY, CDR2 SMNVEV, per germline (reference sequence). V lost 4 bases to trimming and J lost 2 bases, with 9 bases between them. The CDR3 has 15 residues. CDR3: CASSSGVAYNSPLHF. The CDR3 bases are TGTGCCAGCAGTTCAGGGGTCGCCTATAATTCACCCCTCCACTTT.

This clonotype was observed at least ten times. The chain carries TRBV4-2 and TRBJ1-1; D ambiguous. The CDR3 is made up of 14 amino acids. CDR1 and CDR2 from the germline V gene are LGHNA and YNFKEQ. The ends were cut back, 0 bases at V and 8 bases at J, with 13 bases in the middle. The CDR3 bases are TGTGCCAGCAGCCAAGATCCAAGCAGCCCCGAAGCTTTCTTT. It yields the protein CASSQDPSSPEAFF.

J is TRBJ1-1 and V is TRBV5-1, with a tentative D call TRBD1 (5 bases). CDR3 size: 15 residues. Deletions cut 0 bases from V and 6 bases from J, with 15 bases between. From germline, CDR1 is SGHRS and CDR2 YFSETQ. CDR3 region: CASSLAGQGASEAFF. The CDR3 DNA follows: TGCGCCAGCAGCTTGGCGGGCCAGGGAGCATCTGAAGCTTTCTTT.

This clonotype was found many times. This chain connects TRBV7-2 to TRBJ2-7; D might be TRBD1 (5 bases). CDR1 is SGHTA, CDR2 FQGNSA, per germline. Deletions cut 5 bases from V and 3 bases from J, with 11 bases between. The CDR3 contains 13 residues. The chain's CDR3 is CASSQDRNYEQYF. In DNA form, the CDR3 reads TGTGCCAGCAGCCAAGACAGAAACTACGAGCAGTACTTC.

Comment on this clonotype: Compared with germline, one end of the junction differs, possibly owing to a read error. J is TRBJ2-3 and V is TRBV5-1; possibly TRBD1 for D (5 bases). Germline values: CDR1 SGHRS, CDR2 YFSETQ. CDR3 length: 16 residues. This CDR3 is CASSLVGAASQDTQCF. The CDR3 nucleotides read TGCGCCAGCAGCTTGGTAGGGGCGGCCTCACAAGATACGCAGTGTTTT.

The sample holds many counts of this clonotype. This chain links TRBV18 with TRBJ2-5, with unresolved D. V lost 3 bases to trimming and J lost 5 bases, with 16 bases between them. This CDR3 spans 15 amino acids. Germline values: CDR1 KGHSH, CDR2 LQKENI. The CDR3 region has the DNA TGTGCCAGCTCACCCAACCCCGGGTTAGAGGAGACCCAGTACTTC. It encodes CASSPNPGLEETQYF.

This clonotype was seen ten or more times. The rearrangement uses TRBV6-5 and TRBJ1-5; TRBD1 aligns across 7 bases. CDR1 is MNHEY, CDR2 SVGAGI, per germline. This CDR3 spans 16 amino acids. The junction had 7 bases not matched to a gene; V was cut back by 4 bases and J by 1 base. The CDR3 sequence is CASSSTGASSNQPQHF. DNA of the CDR3: TGTGCCAGCAGTTCCACAGGGGCATCGAGCAATCAGCCCCAGCATTTT.

This clonotype appeared many times. CDR3 loop: CASSPQTSGDLDTQYF. CDR3 bases: TGTGCCAGCAGCCCGCAGACTAGCGGCGACTTAGATACGCAGTATTTT. V gene TRBV4-2 combines with J gene TRBJ2-3, with 9 bases lining up with TRBD2. The CDR3 length is 16 residues. The trim removed 4 bases at V and 5 bases at J, leaving 10 bases unmatched. Germline CDR1 LGHNA, CDR2 YNFKEQ.

The table lists this clonotype with many counts. The chain is built from TRBV7-9 and TRBJ1-1, with TRBD1 matching over 9 bases. CDR3 length: 15 amino acids. From germline, CDR1 is SEHNR and CDR2 FQNEAQ (reference sequence). V lost 5 bases to trimming and J lost 3 bases; unmatched junction nucleotides: 7. Written as DNA, the CDR3 is TGTGCCAGCAGCCGAGGACAGGGGATAGACACTGAAGCTTTCTTT. Its translation: CASSRGQGIDTEAFF.

The V call is TRBV28, the J call TRBJ1-3; 7 bases are a match to TRBD1. The V segment lost 6 bases and the J segment 0 bases; nucleotides outside the gene matches: 11. From germline, CDR1 is MDHEN and CDR2 SYDVKM. The CDR3 is 17 residues long. CDR3 in amino acids: CASSLTQGSNSGNTIYF. The CDR3, as DNA: TGTGCCAGCAGCCTCACACAGGGGTCCAACTCTGGAAACACCATATATTTT.

Written as DNA, the CDR3 is TGTGCCAGCAGCCCAAGCCTGACTAGCGGGGGCCTGGGTGAGCAGTTCTTC. It is translated as CASSPSLTSGGLGEQFF. The rearrangement uses TRBV7-6 and TRBJ2-1; TRBD2 matches at 12 bases. Germline V gene lookup returns CDR1 SGHVS and CDR2 FNYEAQ. There are 17 residues in the CDR3. Trimming removed 5 bases from V and 9 bases from J; junction bases left unmatched: 14.

At least ten counts were recorded for this clonotype. The J gene is TRBJ1-5, the V gene TRBV4-2; D gene ambiguous. V lost 5 bases and J lost 9, with 14 bases in between. The V gene's germline CDR1 is LGHNA and CDR2 YNFKEQ. This CDR3 region has 13 residues. CDR3 in amino acids: CASSANGGWPQHF. The CDR3 coding sequence is TGTGCCAGCAGCGCTAATGGAGGTTGGCCCCAGCATTTT.

This clonotype was observed many times. The V gene is TRBV21-1, the J gene TRBJ2-1; TRBD1 reflects the table's D call only, with no check against the DNA. TRBV21-1 is a pseudogene segment. This CDR3 is built from 15 residues. CDR3 sequence (DNA): TGTGCCAGGTACAGGGGTACTGTCCAGTACAATGAGCAGTTCTTC. Amino acid sequence: CARYRGTVQYNEQFF.

In its sample, this clonotype was seen many times. The genes are TRBV30 and TRBJ2-7; D may be TRBD1 (6 bases). Trimming removed 7 bases at V and 2 bases at J, with 9 bases between. Germline CDR1 reads GTSNPN; CDR2 reads SVGIG (reference sequence). There are 11 residues in the CDR3. CDR3 protein: CASAGAYEQYF. In DNA form, the CDR3 reads TGTGCCTCAGCAGGGGCCTACGAGCAGTACTTC.